The 29 T cell receptor beta chains below come from one sample, sequenced in a study of identical twins. TCRdb reprocessed the 5' RACE reads via MiXCR and lists one record per CDR3 protein. The sample shows around 250,000 distinct CDR3 sequences, 6.5% of them seen only once. These same records also appear under a second study, on T cells expressing NK-cell markers.

Sequencing was done on a sample of CD8+ T cells sorted from blood. These receptors were collected from a woman under 30 in good health.

The table lists this clonotype with a few counts. V is TRBV25-1 and J is TRBJ1-4, with D unclear. V gave up 4 bases and J gave up 3 bases, with 9 bases separating them. This CDR3 has 14 residues. From germline, CDR1 is MGHDK and CDR2 SYGVNS. The CDR3 region is CASSVWSSNEKLFF. The DNA of the CDR3 is TGTGCCAGCAGTGTTTGGAGCTCTAATGAAAAACTGTTTTTT.

At least ten counts were recorded for this clonotype. The chain carries TRBV12-3 or TRBV12-4 and TRBJ2-7; 7 nucleotides match TRBD1. This CDR3 is built from 15 residues. V shed 1 base and J 6 bases; nucleotides not matched to a gene: 9. The CDR3, as DNA: TGTGCCAGCAGTTTAGGGACAGGAGCCCTACGCGAGCAGTACTTC. Its protein is CASSLGTGALREQYF.

The chain employs TRBV6-1 and TRBJ1-1; D is possibly TRBD1 (6 bases). CDR3 length equals 14 residues. The germline V gene encodes CDR1 MNHNS and CDR2 SASEGT. V was pared by 4 bases and J by 6 bases, with 15 bases between. The CDR3 region has the DNA TGTGCCAGCAGTGGCAGGGGTAAACTGTCTGAAGCTTTCTTT. This sequence encodes CASSGRGKLSEAFF.

The chain couples TRBV7-9 to TRBJ2-5; 7 bases align to TRBD2. Germline V gene sequence: CDR1 SEHNR, CDR2 FQNEAQ (reference sequence). This CDR3 comprises 15 residues. Losses at the gene ends were 5 bases for V and 4 bases for J; bases not matched to a gene: 10. This CDR3 is CASSPRDYGTETQYF. The CDR3, as DNA: TGTGCCAGCAGCCCCCGGGACTACGGGACAGAGACCCAGTACTTC.

In this sample, this clonotype turned up many times. The rearrangement uses TRBV20-1 and TRBJ2-2, with D hard to call. This CDR3 region has 12 residues. Per the germline V gene, CDR1 is DFQATT and CDR2 is SNEGSKA (reference sequence). As DNA, the CDR3 is TGCCTTTTTGTCAGCAACACCGGGGAGCTGTTTTTT. It encodes CLFVSNTGELFF.

This clonotype was detected a few times. The rearrangement uses TRBV11-2 and TRBJ2-5, with D possibly TRBD2 on 5 matching bases. The V gene's germline CDR1 is SGHAT and CDR2 FQNNGV. Trimming left V 3 bases short and J 5 bases short, with 16 bases between. The CDR3 runs 15 residues. The CDR3 nucleotides are TGTGCCAGCAGCTTGGGAGTTACTCCCCAGGAGACCCAGTACTTC. This sequence encodes CASSLGVTPQETQYF.

The table lists this clonotype with many counts. The gene calls are TRBV7-9 and TRBJ1-5; 9 bases fit TRBD1. Germline V gene lookup returns CDR1 SEHNR and CDR2 FQNEAQ (reference sequence). CDR3 length: 17 residues. Trimming took 5 bases from V and 6 from J; bases not matched to a gene: 14. The CDR3 DNA sequence: TGTGCCAGCAGCCCAGAGTCGGGACAGGGAAGGGGTCAGCCCCAGCATTTT. The encoded protein is CASSPESGQGRGQPQHF.

In this sample, this clonotype turned up a few times. This chain joins TRBV6-1 and TRBJ1-1, with D hard to call. This CDR3 has 13 residues. The V gene's germline CDR1 is MNHNS and CDR2 SASEGT. Trimming removed 5 bases from V and 2 bases from J, with 9 bases in between. CDR3 region: CASSKSLNTEAFF. CDR3 nucleotides: TGTGCCAGCAGTAAGAGCCTTAACACTGAAGCTTTCTTT.

This clonotype was picked up a small number of times. The gene calls are TRBV9 and TRBJ2-3, with TRBD2 matching over 7 bases. J lost 4 bases, V lost 1 base, and 3 bases had no gene match. The CDR3 is 14 amino acids. Germline lookup yields CDR1 SGDLS and CDR2 YYNGEE. The CDR3 sequence: CASSVSGDADTQYF. CDR3 in DNA: TGTGCCAGCAGCGTAAGCGGGGACGCAGATACGCAGTATTTT.

The J gene is TRBJ2-1, the V gene TRBV24-1; unclear D gene. The ends were cut back, 0 bases at V and 10 bases at J, with 18 bases in the middle. The CDR3 is 16 residues long. Germline CDR1 and CDR2: KGHDR and SFDVKD. The CDR3 protein is CATSDLVSGRPLEQFF. DNA for the CDR3: TGTGCCACCAGTGATTTGGTATCCGGCCGCCCCCTGGAGCAGTTCTTC.

The sample holds a few counts of this clonotype. The chain uses TRBV20-1 and TRBJ1-1; D remains unclear. The CDR3 contains 16 residues. V was shortened by 0 bases and J by 3 bases, with 17 bases between the two germline ends. The germline V gene has CDR1 DFQATT and CDR2 SNEGSKA (reference sequence). The chain's CDR3 is CSARDIARHGDTEAFF. DNA for the CDR3: TGCAGTGCTAGAGATATCGCCAGACACGGGGACACTGAAGCTTTCTTT.

This clonotype was detected only a few times. The rearrangement links TRBV4-1 to TRBJ1-2, with 7 positions matching TRBD1. Germline CDR1 reads MGHRA; CDR2 reads YSYEKL. V lost 3 bases to trimming and J lost 5 bases; unmatched junction nucleotides: 6. The CDR3 has 14 amino acids. CDR3 amino acids: CASSQETGWYGYTF. CDR3 in DNA: TGCGCCAGCAGCCAGGAGACAGGGTGGTATGGCTACACCTTC.

The gene calls are TRBV19 and TRBJ2-3; D might be TRBD1 (6 bases). V dropped 3 bases and J dropped 2 bases, with 12 bases sitting between them. The CDR3 has 15 amino acids. Germline CDR1 LNHDA, CDR2 SQIVND (reference sequence). The CDR3 DNA reads TGTGCCAGTAGTATCGCAGGGGCTATCACAGATACGCAGTATTTT. Amino acid sequence: CASSIAGAITDTQYF.

This clonotype was detected ten times or more. The chain is built from TRBV4-1 and TRBJ1-6, with D unclear. This CDR3 is 15 amino acids long. CDR1 and CDR2 from the germline V gene are MGHRA and YSYEKL. Trimming stripped 0 bases from V and 10 bases from J, with 13 bases between. The CDR3 here is CASSQDRRAESPLHF. The CDR3, as DNA: TGCGCCAGCAGCCAAGATCGGAGAGCGGAGTCACCCCTCCACTTT.

This clonotype was counted between two and nine times. The chain couples TRBV7-3 to TRBJ2-3; tentatively, D is TRBD1 or TRBD2 (6 bases each). This CDR3 contains 15 residues. V was cut by 5 bases and J by 6 bases, with 18 bases left in between. CDR1 is SGHTA and CDR2 is FQGTGA in the germline V gene. The CDR3 sequence: CASSITPGGRDTQYF. The CDR3 DNA follows: TGTGCCAGCAGCATTACCCCCGGGGGCAGGGATACGCAGTATTTT.

This clonotype was detected ten times or more. J is TRBJ2-7 and V is TRBV5-1, with 9 bases aligning to TRBD1. Germline-derived CDR1 and CDR2 are SGHRS and YFSETQ. The CDR3 sequence is 14 residues long. V shed 4 bases and J 4 bases; nucleotides not matched to a gene: 6. The CDR3 sequence: CASSQWGQGYEQYF. The CDR3 coding sequence is TGCGCCAGCAGCCAGTGGGGACAGGGATACGAGCAGTACTTC.

This clonotype was picked up many times. The V call is TRBV12-3 or TRBV12-4, the J call TRBJ2-3, with D unresolved. The CDR3 is made up of 12 amino acids. V gave up 2 bases and J gave up 6 bases, with 6 bases separating them. CDR3: CASSLSPDTQYF. The DNA for the CDR3 is TGTGCCAGCAGTTTATCCCCGGATACGCAGTATTTT.

V and J are TRBV14 and TRBJ2-3; D unclear. The V gene lost 0 bases and the J gene lost 2 bases, with 6 bases spanning the gap. CDR3 length equals 14 residues. CDR1 is SGHDN, CDR2 FVKESK, per germline. CDR3 coding DNA: TGTGCCAGCAGCCAAGATGCGGTCACAGATACGCAGTATTTT. Translating gives CASSQDAVTDTQYF.

This clonotype turned up a few times. The chain links TRBV6-1 to TRBJ2-1; no definite D call. CDR1 MNHNS and CDR2 SASEGT come from the germline V gene. The CDR3 sequence is 14 residues long. V dropped 3 bases and J dropped 8 bases, with 14 bases sitting between them. The DNA for the CDR3 is TGTGCCAGCAGTGAGTATGGGCCAGACGATGAGCAGTTCTTC. This translates into CASSEYGPDDEQFF.

V and J are TRBV10-3 and TRBJ2-6, with D perhaps being TRBD1 or TRBD2 (6 bases each). CDR1 is ENHRY, CDR2 SYGVKD, per germline. The CDR3 runs 17 residues. V dropped 7 bases and J dropped 0 bases, with 16 bases sitting between them. The CDR3 DNA follows: TGTGCCATCACGGGGGCGGCGATTACCTCTGGGGCCAACGTCCTGACTTTC. This sequence encodes CAITGAAITSGANVLTF.

This clonotype has more than one count but fewer than ten. The V and J genes are TRBV30 and TRBJ1-1; D is unclear. Trimming pared 0 bases from V and 5 bases from J, leaving 10 bases between. The germline V gene has CDR1 GTSNPN and CDR2 SVGIG (reference sequence). The CDR3 has 13 amino acids. This CDR3 is CAWSVIGGTEAFF. CDR3 in DNA: TGTGCCTGGAGTGTAATTGGAGGAACTGAAGCTTTCTTT.

V is TRBV12-3 or TRBV12-4 and J is TRBJ2-7; D is possibly TRBD1 or TRBD2 (5 bases each). V gave up 0 bases and J gave up 1 base, with 10 bases separating them. CDR3 length: 15 residues. DNA for the CDR3: TGTGCCAGCAGTTTAGCGGGGGACGCATCCTACGAGCAGTACTTC. Translated, it gives CASSLAGDASYEQYF.

This clonotype was recorded at least ten times. The chain has TRBV15 and TRBJ2-1, with D tentatively TRBD2 (5 bases). Per germline, CDR1 LNHNV and CDR2 YYDKDF (reference sequence). V lost 3 bases and J 2 bases, leaving 14 bases between the germline ends. CDR3 length equals 16 residues. The CDR3 reads CATSSGSDETYNEQFF. CDR3 DNA: TGTGCCACCAGCAGCGGTAGCGATGAGACCTACAATGAGCAGTTCTTC.

The V call is TRBV4-1, the J call TRBJ2-3; D is uncertain. V was trimmed by 0 bases and J by 4 bases, leaving 5 bases between them. The germline V gene has CDR1 MGHRA and CDR2 YSYEKL. The CDR3 is 13 residues long. CDR3 amino acids: CASSQDFSDTQYF. The CDR3 DNA sequence: TGCGCCAGCAGCCAAGATTTCTCAGATACGCAGTATTTT.

This clonotype was picked up a small number of times. The V gene is TRBV4-1, the J gene TRBJ2-2, with D perhaps matching TRBD2 (7 bases). Germline values: CDR1 MGHRA, CDR2 YSYEKL. The length of the CDR3 is 18 residues. V was clipped by 3 bases and J by 4 bases, with 21 bases between them. The CDR3 sequence: CASSQSGGHVSRTGELFF. CDR3 nucleotides: TGCGCCAGCAGCCAGTCCGGGGGGCATGTATCGCGCACCGGGGAGCTGTTTTTT.

This clonotype was seen at least ten times. The CDR3 loop reads CASTLGLTRTDEQYF. The CDR3 bases are TGTGCCAGCACCTTAGGGTTGACAAGGACGGACGAGCAGTACTTC. The chain has TRBV6-1 and TRBJ2-7; D remains ambiguous. The CDR3 contains 15 residues. Trimming took 7 bases from V and 5 from J, leaving 21 bases between them. Per the germline V gene, CDR1 is MNHNS and CDR2 is SASEGT.

This clonotype was counted ten times or more. The chain employs TRBV4-3 and TRBJ2-5; no firm D call. With 1 base removed from V and 3 bases from J, the gap between germline ends came to 3 bases. CDR1 LGHNA and CDR2 YSLEER come from the germline V gene. CDR3 length: 12 amino acids. CDR3 loop: CASSQAEETQYF. Written as DNA, the CDR3 is TGCGCCAGCAGCCAAGCGGAAGAGACCCAGTACTTC.

The V gene is TRBV12-3 or TRBV12-4, the J gene TRBJ2-1; D ambiguous. The CDR3 consists of 12 residues. Trimming stripped 7 bases from V and 3 bases from J, with 7 bases between. The chain's CDR3 is CASKSVYNEQFF. The CDR3 DNA follows: TGTGCCAGCAAGTCGGTCTACAATGAGCAGTTCTTC.

This clonotype was observed a few times. V gene TRBV12-3 or TRBV12-4 combines with J gene TRBJ1-2; D call uncertain. The V end was cut by 6 bases, the J end by 4 bases, with 12 bases between. The CDR3 runs 13 residues. Here the CDR3 reads CASSSSSLYGYTF. The DNA for the CDR3 is TGTGCCAGCAGCTCCTCCTCGCTCTATGGCTACACCTTC.